The sequence of this T cell receptor beta chain was determined in a study of T cells in Graves' hyperthyroidism and ophthalmopathy. Unmatched junction bases numbered 6, after V lost 6 bases and J lost 4 bases. Germline CDR1 is SGHRS and CDR2 is YFSETQ. The CDR3 covers 14 residues. From RNA transcripts, TCR beta CDR3 regions were amplified. An initial round of RT-PCR targeting the TCR CDR3 relied on the HTBI primer set. TCRdb re-analysed the multiplex PCR reads in MiXCR, keeping a single row per CDR3 protein. Of 350,000 to 400,000 distinct CDR3 sequences listed, just under 15% were seen once; the top ten hold approximately 30%. 10 ml of fresh peripheral blood supplied the PBMCs.

Sequenced input: blood. The source of this sequence is a woman aged 25 to 39 with Graves' hyperthyroidism. V is TRBV5-1 and J is TRBJ2-3, with 9 bases fitting TRBD1. For the CDR3, the DNA is TGCGCCAGCAAACAGGGGGCGGGCGCAGATACGCAGTATTTT. Its protein product is CASKQGAGADTQYF. Looking up the rest from reference TRBV5-1 and TRBJ2-3 gives the full variable domain: KAGVTQTPRYLIKTRGQQVTLSCSPISGHRSVSWYQQTPGQGLQFLFEYFSETQRNKGNFPGRFSGRQFSNSRSEMNVSTLELGDSALYLCASKQGAGADTQYFGPGTRLTVL.